These T cell receptor beta chains were read from a single sample in a study of shared clonotypes between healthy human individuals. TCRdb's table, derived via immunoSEQ multiplex PCR, lists solely in-frame clones and lacks some. The sample yields roughly 570,000 clones, 95% to 98% seen once. Sequencing was done on a sample of naive CD8+ T cells sorted from blood. The receptor set was obtained from a man aged 25 to 40 in good health. Each CDR3 is given with its conserved first and last residue. The order of the fields is D gene, J gene, clone size, V gene, CDR3 protein, CDR3 DNA. D genes are given only for firm matches. Clone size is shown for a subset of rows, as once, few, many or a class of expanded clone.

.	TRBJ2-3	.	TRBV11-2	CASRTREGLTDTQYF	TGTGCCAGCAGGACGCGTGAGGGACTCACAGATACGCAGTATTTT
.	TRBJ2-7	.	TRBV5-4	CASSSPPLYEQYF	TGTGCCAGCAGCTCCCCCCCCCTCTACGAGCAGTACTTC
.	TRBJ2-2	.	TRBV13	CASSPTYRELFF	TGTGCCAGCAGCCCGACCTACCGGGAGCTGTTTTTT
.	TRBJ1-2	.	TRBV27	CASSLSLSGYGYTF	TGTGCCAGCAGTTTATCCCTTTCTGGCTATGGCTACACCTTC
.	TRBJ2-7	once	TRBV18	CASSPIDRTSSDEQYF	TGTGCCAGCTCACCAATTGACAGGACTAGTAGCGACGAGCAGTACTTC
TRBD1	TRBJ1-1	.	TRBV19	CASSTGQGREAFF	TGTGCCAGTAGTACCGGACAGGGCAGGGAAGCTTTCTTT
TRBD2	TRBJ2-1	.	TRBV27	CASQLAGPYNEQFF	TGTGCCAGCCAACTAGCGGGTCCCTACAATGAGCAGTTCTTC
TRBD2	TRBJ2-7	.	TRBV7-2	CASSQLAGGWGSYEQYF	TGTGCCAGCAGCCAACTAGCGGGAGGTTGGGGCTCCTACGAGCAGTACTTC
.	TRBJ2-5	.	TRBV21-1	CASSKACPGQGQETQYF	TGTGCCAGCAGCAAAGCGTGCCCGGGACAGGGGCAAGAGACCCAGTACTTC
.	TRBJ2-5	.	TRBV7-9	CASSQPQGYKETQYF	TGTGCCAGCAGCCAGCCACAGGGTTACAAGGAGACCCAGTACTTC
TRBD2	TRBJ2-1	.	TRBV29-1	CSVSGLAVNEQFF	TGCAGCGTTTCAGGACTAGCGGTAAATGAGCAGTTCTTC
.	TRBJ2-7	.	TRBV6-5	CASIDRDKTYEQYF	TGTGCCAGCATCGACCGGGACAAGACCTACGAGCAGTACTTC
.	TRBJ2-2	once	TRBV9	CASSVSRTNTGELFF	TGTGCCAGCAGCGTAAGCAGAACCAACACCGGGGAGCTGTTTTTT
.	TRBJ2-1	.	TRBV19	CASSLRGNEQFF	TGTGCCAGTAGTCTTAGGGGCAATGAGCAGTTCTTC
.	TRBJ2-1	.	TRBV29-1	CSVADHGSYNEQFF	TGCAGCGTTGCGGACCATGGGTCCTACAATGAGCAGTTCTTC
TRBD2	TRBJ2-3	.	TRBV5-6	CASTPAAAGGGDTQYF	TGTGCCAGCACCCCTGCGGCAGCGGGAGGGGGAGATACGCAGTATTTT
.	TRBJ2-5	.	TRBV7-9	CASSEKTVGETQYF	TGTGCCAGCAGCGAAAAGACGGTGGGGGAGACCCAGTACTTC